Listed here are 3 T cell receptor beta chains from one sample, sequenced in a study of T cell changes during pregnancy in multiple sclerosis. The repertoire was sequenced with immunoSEQ multiplex PCR; TCRdb's copy has only in-frame clones and lacks some. The table has roughly 90,000 clones, 90% to 95% seen once; the top ten hold roughly 4.5%. Sample: peripheral blood, taken in the first trimester of pregnancy. These receptors originate from a female donor with multiple sclerosis, enrolled in a pregnancy study.

This CDR3 reads CASRPTPGQRNQPQHF. As DNA, the CDR3 is TGTGCCAGCAGACCAACTCCGGGACAGCGCAATCAGCCCCAGCATTTT. The genes are TRBV27 and TRBJ1-5, with 7 bases matching TRBD1. The germline gives CDR1 MNHEY, CDR2 SMNVEV (reference sequence). The CDR3 spans 16 residues. V lost 6 bases and J lost 2; bases outside the gene matches: 10.

V usage is TRBV7-9 and J usage is TRBJ1-1, with unresolved D. The V and J ends lost 2 bases and 2 bases respectively, with 12 bases between them. Germline-derived CDR1 and CDR2 are SEHNR and FQNEAQ (reference sequence). The CDR3 spans 15 residues. CDR3 loop: CASSLFESPNTEAFF. CDR3 DNA: TGTGCCAGCAGCTTATTTGAGTCTCCTAACACTGAAGCTTTCTTT.

A single count supports this clone. The chain couples TRBV4-1 to TRBJ2-3; a possible D gene is TRBD2 (5 bases). Germline assignment: CDR1 MGHRA and CDR2 YSYEKL. The CDR3 spans 16 residues. V lost 4 bases to trimming and J lost 4 bases, with 18 bases between them. DNA for the CDR3: TGCGCCAGCAGCCTATGGAGGAGCGGACTTCCAGATACGCAGTATTTT. Translating gives CASSLWRSGLPDTQYF.